This T cell receptor (beta chain) was sequenced during a study of regulatory T cells in long-lasting Graves disease (dated by TCRdb to the early 2020s). In terms of the full investigation: Persistent Graves' disease was defined as antithyroid drug treatment for over 5 years with persistently positive TSH receptor autoantibodies. Persistent Graves' disease patients were compared with newly diagnosed Graves' disease patients by peripheral blood TCR sequencing and RNA sequencing. The study took place in China and was registered as a clinical trial. A total of about 35 samples underwent TCR sequencing, from 13 patients with persistent Graves' disease and some 20 patients with newly diagnosed Graves' disease. Antithyroid drugs had been taken for approximately 10 years on average by persistent Graves' disease patients in the clinical cohort.

Via the germline V gene, CDR1 is MDHEN and CDR2 SYDVKM. V loses 3 bases, J loses 3 bases, and the germline ends lie 9 bases apart. The CDR3 measures 13 amino acids from cysteine to phenylalanine. The DNA shown is the 39-base CDR3, in frame from base 1. This clonotype was seen a handful of times. Its antigen target is currently unknown. No base qualities exist here, and no much larger clone lies one base off it. The paper's findings and limits, for the study overall: TRBV28, TRBJ1-2 and TRBJ2-5 were preferentially used in persistent disease, while TRBV20-1 and TRBJ2-1 were favored in newly diagnosed disease. The authors acknowledged the small sample size as a limitation that may reduce accuracy. Compared with newly diagnosed patients, patients with persistent Graves' disease had lower TCR Shannon entropy and fewer highly expanded clones, which suggests clonal expansion. The study examined only peripheral blood because the primary lesion, thyroid tissue, could not be accessed. Patients with persistent disease shared more public clonotypes (about 3,000) than newly diagnosed patients did (966). Sequencing and analysis were restricted to the TCR beta chain.

The meaning of the sample's time point label: persistent/refractory GD, antithyroid drugs over 5 years with positive TRAb. For both TCR sequencing and RNA sequencing, RNA was extracted from PBMCs using TRIzol. The diagnosis of Graves' disease followed American Thyroid Association guidelines. Patients for the study were recruited at an endocrinology department in Xi'an, China. Each patient gave roughly 10 milliliters of peripheral blood, collected in an EDTA anticoagulant tube. PBMCs were isolated by Ficoll Paque Plus density gradient separation without further T cell sorting. An Agilent 2100 Bioanalyzer and agarose gel were used to assess RNA quality, and a NanoDrop 2000 was used to measure RNA concentration. Library method: multiplex PCR. Sequencing used an Illumina HiSeq 4000. CDR3 regions were amplified by Arm-PCR with iRepertoire HTBI primers to construct TCR beta libraries. Before sequencing, the PCR products underwent gel purification. Per the authors' processing: A total of roughly 67 TRBV and 14 TRBJ segments were identified across samples and were used for gene usage analysis of CDR3 amino acid clonotypes. Filtered high-quality paired reads were merged into contigs using COPE and FqMerger. BLAST was used to align contigs to IMGT TRBV, TRBD and TRBJ reference genes, and CDR3 was defined according to IMGT. Clonotypes above 0.1% frequency were classified as highly expanded clones. Shannon entropy was used to measure repertoire diversity, and the Gini coefficient was used to measure V-J evenness. Public clonotypes were defined as clonotypes shared by more than one individual. TCRdb trimmed public reads at Q25 via fastp, called clones via MiXCR and kept in-frame beta chains. Each entry is one CDR3 protein sequence, shown with its most common DNA and genes. In this record, the V and J calls reflect TCRdb's handling and not the investigators' own analysis. The sample table holds approximately 380,000 distinct CDR3 sequences, of which less than 25% were seen once. Of the sample, about 20% falls within the top ten clones.

The sequence came from a female donor with Graves disease. The sample here was peripheral blood mononuclear cells (PBMCs), taken when the disease was refractory, from a patient treated with antithyroid drugs. In this chain, TRBV28 is recombined with TRBJ2-7; the D gene identity is not certain. The sequenced DNA is TGTGCCAGCAGTTTCGTACAGATCTACGAGCAGTACTTC. The translation is CASSFVQIYEQYF.